The 15 T cell receptor beta chains below all came from one sample that was sequenced in a study of cytomegalovirus exposure and HLA in healthy donors (TCRdb year 2017). Library preparation was by the immunoSEQ multiplex PCR assay. For the multiplex PCR, a mixture combining 60 forward primers for TCR Vbeta segments and 13 reverse primers for TCR Jbeta segments was used. Here the immuneACCESS table is served through TCRdb, limited to in-frame sequences with V and J called. Missing clones are a known gap in these copies; in checked studies unresolved V genes cover under half, and the rest lacks a known reason. The sample table holds 100,000 to 150,000 clones. The ten largest clones take up roughly 0.94% of the sample. The material sequenced was PBMCs. The receptors shown here come from a young man in good health and CMV-seronegative.

V is TRBV7-9 and J is TRBJ1-6, with D uncertain. V lost 5 bases to trimming and J lost 5 bases, with 16 bases between them. Looked up from germline, CDR1 is SEHNR and CDR2 is FQNEAQ (reference sequence). The CDR3 runs to 16 residues. CDR3 nucleotides: TGTGCCAGCAGCCCCGGGGTTATAACAGATAATTCACCCCTCCACTTT. Translating gives CASSPGVITDNSPLHF.

This sequence joins TRBV27 and TRBJ2-7; TRBD2 is a possible D gene (8 bases). The CDR3 is 14 amino acids. V was trimmed by 2 bases and J by 6 bases, leaving 14 bases between them. Germline lookup yields CDR1 MNHEY and CDR2 SMNVEV (reference sequence). DNA of the CDR3: TGTGCCAGCAGTTTAATACAGGGGACTAGCGAGCAGTACTTC. It is translated as CASSLIQGTSEQYF.

The J gene is TRBJ2-3, the V gene TRBV29-1; 7 positions agree with TRBD2. The CDR3 spans 14 residues. Germline values: CDR1 SQVTM, CDR2 ANQGSEA. V trimming: 6 bases; J trimming: 2 bases; junction bases outside the gene matches: 8. The CDR3 loop is CSVIREELTDTQYF. CDR3 in DNA: TGCAGCGTCATACGGGAGGAACTCACAGATACGCAGTATTTT.

The chain combines TRBV9 with TRBJ2-7, with 8 nucleotides matching TRBD2. From germline, CDR1 is SGDLS and CDR2 YYNGEE. Trimming took 0 bases from V and 0 from J; bases not matched to a gene: 14. CDR3 size: 19 residues. Here the CDR3 DNA reads TGTGCCAGCAGCGTAGGGGCGGGTAGCGGGGACCGTAGCTCCTACGAGCAGTACTTC. Protein sequence: CASSVGAGSGDRSSYEQYF. Complete variable domain (other parts from reference TRBV9 and TRBJ2-7): DSGVTQTPKHLITATGQRVTLRCSPRSGDLSVYWYQQSLDQGLQFLIQYYNGEERAKGNILERFSAQQFPDLHSELNLSSLELGDSALYFCASSVGAGSGDRSSYEQYFGPGTRLTVT.

V usage is TRBV2 and J usage is TRBJ1-3; the D gene is possibly TRBD1 (6 bases). Looked up from germline, CDR1 is SNHLY and CDR2 is FYNNEI. This CDR3 has 17 residues. The ends were cut back, 4 bases at V and 0 bases at J, with 16 bases in the middle. For the CDR3, the DNA is TGTGCCAGCAGTGTAGACAGGCTGCAGATCTCTGGAAACACCATATATTTT. This codes for CASSVDRLQISGNTIYF.

The chain joins TRBV7-2 to TRBJ2-3; 8 bases are shared with TRBD1. Germline-derived CDR1 and CDR2 are SGHTA and FQGNSA. Unmatched junction bases numbered 2, after V lost 3 bases and J lost 3 bases. This CDR3 has 14 amino acids. CDR3 sequence (DNA): TGTGCCAGCAGCTTGGACAGGGCGACAGATACGCAGTATTTT. This codes for CASSLDRATDTQYF.

CDR3 DNA: TGTGCCAGCAGTTCCACCTGGGGCGAGCAGTACTTC. It is translated as CASSSTWGEQYF. This chain uses TRBV28 with TRBJ2-5; D remains unclear. Matching the DNA end better, TRBJ2-7 makes the J call doubtful. Germline CDR1 reads MDHEN; CDR2 reads SYDVKM. The CDR3 is 12 amino acids.

The chain joins TRBV7-9 to TRBJ2-2; D might be TRBD2 (6 bases). Germline V gene sequence: CDR1 SEHNR, CDR2 FQNEAQ (reference sequence). This CDR3 region has 14 residues. The germline V and J ends were trimmed by 6 bases and 5 bases, with 13 bases remaining between them. This CDR3 reads CASSSLGGTGELFF. The CDR3 DNA is TGTGCCAGCAGTTCACTCGGGGGAACCGGGGAGCTGTTTTTT. Full variable domain (remainder filled in from reference TRBV7-9 and TRBJ2-2): DTGVSQNPRHKITKRGQNVTFRCDPISEHNRLYWYRQTLGQGPEFLTYFQNEAQLEKSRLLSDRFSAERPKGSFSTLEIQRTEQGDSAMYLCASSSLGGTGELFFGEGSRLTVL.

CDR3 protein: CASSLIGANSYEQYF. Here the CDR3 DNA reads TGTGCCAGCAGTTTAATCGGAGCGAACTCCTACGAGCAGTACTTC. The V call is TRBV28, the J call TRBJ2-7; no firm D call. The germline V and J ends were trimmed by 2 bases and 0 bases, with 11 bases remaining between them. Germline CDR1 is MDHEN and CDR2 is SYDVKM. The CDR3 length is 15 residues.

This CDR3 reads CASSQLTGALGGYTF. CDR3 DNA: TGCGCCAGCAGCCAGTTGACAGGGGCTCTTGGTGGCTACACCTTC. The gene calls are TRBV4-1 and TRBJ1-2; TRBD1 agrees at 8 bases. Germline CDR1 reads MGHRA; CDR2 reads YSYEKL. V shed 3 bases, J shed 7 bases, and the junction held 10 bases outside the gene matches. The CDR3 sequence is 15 residues long.

This chain uses TRBV27 with TRBJ2-7, with 9 bases identical to TRBD1. The germline gives CDR1 MNHEY, CDR2 SMNVEV (reference sequence). CDR3 length equals 15 residues. Trimming at V came to 2 bases and at J to 5 bases, leaving 7 bases not matched to a gene. The CDR3 DNA reads as TGTGCCAGCAGTTTAATCGGGACAGGGTGGGACGAGCAGTACTTC. Translation gives CASSLIGTGWDEQYF.

This chain links TRBV28 with TRBJ1-1; D uncertain. V lost 6 bases to trimming and J lost 8 bases, with 13 bases between them. The CDR3 totals 12 residues. Germline lookup yields CDR1 MDHEN and CDR2 SYDVKM. The CDR3 loop reads CASSEEVSEAFF. CDR3 coding DNA: TGTGCCAGCAGCGAAGAGGTTTCAGAAGCTTTCTTT.

The CDR3 sequence is CASAAWFGTVNEQFF. DNA for the CDR3: TGCGCCAGCGCAGCTTGGTTTGGGACAGTCAATGAGCAGTTCTTC. The V and J genes are TRBV5-1 and TRBJ2-1, with TRBD1 matching over 7 bases. CDR3 size: 15 residues. Germline V gene sequence: CDR1 SGHRS, CDR2 YFSETQ. After removal of 7 bases from V and 6 bases from J, the junction contained 13 bases not matched to a gene.

The V call is TRBV9, the J call TRBJ1-2; 8 bases fit TRBD1. The germline V gene encodes CDR1 SGDLS and CDR2 YYNGEE. This CDR3 region has 12 residues. V was clipped by 7 bases and J by 6 bases; unmatched bases: 5. The CDR3 spells CASLRQGNGYTF. CDR3 bases: TGTGCCAGCTTAAGACAGGGGAATGGCTACACCTTC.

V gene TRBV5-1 combines with J gene TRBJ1-2, with unresolved D. V was pared by 0 bases and J by 0 bases, with 6 bases between. This CDR3 has 14 amino acids. Germline V lookup: CDR1 SGHRS, CDR2 YFSETQ. CDR3 coding DNA: TGCGCCAGCAGCTTGGACGGAGCTAACTATGGCTACACCTTC. Translated: CASSLDGANYGYTF.